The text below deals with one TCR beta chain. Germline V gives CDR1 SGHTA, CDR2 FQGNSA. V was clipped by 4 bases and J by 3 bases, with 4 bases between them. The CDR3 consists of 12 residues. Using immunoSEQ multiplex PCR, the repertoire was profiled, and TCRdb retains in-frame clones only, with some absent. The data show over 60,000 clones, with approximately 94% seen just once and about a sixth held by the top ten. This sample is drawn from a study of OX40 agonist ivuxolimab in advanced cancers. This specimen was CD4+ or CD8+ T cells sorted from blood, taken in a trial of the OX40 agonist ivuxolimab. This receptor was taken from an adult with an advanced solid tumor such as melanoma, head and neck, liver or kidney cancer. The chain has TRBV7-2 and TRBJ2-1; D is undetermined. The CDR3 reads CASSSFYNEQFF. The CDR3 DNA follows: TGTGCCAGCAGCTCCTTCTACAATGAGCAGTTCTTC.